These T cell receptor beta chains were read from a single sample in a study of post-analysis software for immune sequencing data. TCRdb re-called the PCR reads through MiXCR, storing one row per CDR3 protein. The table lists around 770,000 distinct CDR3 sequences, just over 45% of them singletons, with 4.9% in the top ten. Sequencing was carried out using blood. The receptor source for this set is a girl aged 5-17 years with multiple sclerosis. The CDR3 runs from the conserved cysteine through the conserved F or W. A D gene is named only where the DNA matches it firmly. The listing skips clone size in some rows; elsewhere it reads once, few, many or a size class.

J: TRBJ2-7
D: -
size: -
V: TRBV9
DNA: TGTGCCAGCAGCTCCACCTGGGGACATACCTACGAGCAGTACTTC
CDR3: CASSSTWGHTYEQYF

J: TRBJ1-1
D: TRBD1
size: -
V: TRBV6-5
DNA: TGTGCCAGCAGTTACTCGGCAGGGGGCAACACTGGAGCTTTCTTT
CDR3: CASSYSAGGNTGAFF

J: TRBJ2-1
D: TRBD2
size: -
V: TRBV7-3
DNA: TGTGCCAGCAGCCTGCAGACTAGCGGGAGTGAGCAGTTCTTC
CDR3: CASSLQTSGSEQFF

J: TRBJ2-7
D: -
size: few
V: TRBV15
DNA: TGTGCCACCAGTCAAGACGGGGTGAAGGACTCCTACGAGCAGTACTTC
CDR3: CATSQDGVKDSYEQYF

J: TRBJ2-1
D: -
size: -
V: TRBV29-1
DNA: TGCAGCGTTGAATTTGGTGGGGCCCCGTTCTTC
CDR3: CSVEFGGAPFF

J: TRBJ2-7
D: TRBD1
size: few
V: TRBV7-2
DNA: TGTGCCAGCAGATCCGACAGGGCCAGCTCCTACGAGCAGTACTTC
CDR3: CASRSDRASSYEQYF

J: TRBJ2-5
D: TRBD1
size: -
V: TRBV20-1
DNA: TGCAGTGCTAGAGCTTCGGGACAGATCCAAGAGACCCAGTACTTC
CDR3: CSARASGQIQETQYF

J: TRBJ2-7
D: -
size: -
V: TRBV20-1
DNA: TGCGGTGCTAGAGATCTAAGAACAGGTGCAGAGTACGAGCAGTACTTC
CDR3: CGARDLRTGAEYEQYF

J: TRBJ2-7
D: -
size: -
V: TRBV7-8
DNA: TGTGCCAGCAGCTTAGGGGCTTCGGGGGATTCCGAGCAGTACTTC
CDR3: CASSLGASGDSEQYF

J: TRBJ2-5
D: TRBD2
size: few
V: TRBV10-3
DNA: TGTGCCATCAGCATAGCGGGAGCAGCGGAGACCCAGTACTTC
CDR3: CAISIAGAAETQYF

J: TRBJ1-2
D: -
size: few
V: TRBV10-3
DNA: TGTGCCATCAGTGAGATCGGGGTGGAGTATGGCTACACCTTC
CDR3: CAISEIGVEYGYTF

J: TRBJ1-2
D: TRBD1
size: -
V: TRBV5-1
DNA: TGCGCCAGCAGCGGGGGACAGCCAGGGGACTATGGCTACACCTTC
CDR3: CASSGGQPGDYGYTF

J: TRBJ2-7
D: -
size: -
V: TRBV20-1
DNA: TGCAGTGCTAGACAAAGCGTGTACGAGCAGTACTTC
CDR3: CSARQSVYEQYF

J: TRBJ2-3
D: TRBD2
size: few
V: TRBV7-2
DNA: TGTGCCAGCAGCCGGGCGACTAGCGGGAGGGCCGGGGCAGATACGCAGTATTTT
CDR3: CASSRATSGRAGADTQYF

J: TRBJ2-1
D: -
size: -
V: TRBV7-8
DNA: TGTGCCAGCAGCACGTATGACCTAAGCTCCTACAATGAGCAGTTCTTC
CDR3: CASSTYDLSSYNEQFF

J: TRBJ2-5
D: TRBD2
size: few
V: TRBV28
DNA: TGTGCCAGCAGGGGGAGGGCCGGGGAGGAGACCCAGTACTTC
CDR3: CASRGRAGEETQYF

J: TRBJ1-5
D: -
size: -
V: TRBV12-3/TRBV12-4
DNA: TGTGCCAGCAGTTCCGAAAATCAGCCCCAGCATTTT
CDR3: CASSSENQPQHF

J: TRBJ2-1
D: TRBD2
size: -
V: TRBV7-7
DNA: TGTGCTAGCAGCCCTGGGCTAGCGGGAGAAACTGAGCAGTTCTTC
CDR3: CASSPGLAGETEQFF

J: TRBJ2-7
D: -
size: -
V: TRBV7-8
DNA: TGTGCCAGCAGCTTAGAGGGGACACGCCTTGTCGAGCAGTACTTC
CDR3: CASSLEGTRLVEQYF

J: TRBJ2-1
D: TRBD2
size: -
V: TRBV20-1
DNA: TGCAGTGCTACCGAACTAGCGAGTGGCGATGAGCAGTTCTTC
CDR3: CSATELASGDEQFF

J: TRBJ2-1
D: -
size: -
V: TRBV5-1
DNA: TGCGCCAGCAACGATCAGGGTTGGCATGAGCAGTTCTTC
CDR3: CASNDQGWHEQFF

J: TRBJ2-7
D: -
size: few
V: TRBV6-5
DNA: TGTGCCAGCAGTTACTCGGGGCCAGGCGGCGAGCAGTACTTC
CDR3: CASSYSGPGGEQYF

J: TRBJ2-3
D: TRBD2
size: -
V: TRBV7-2
DNA: TGTGCCAGCAGCTCCCGGACTAGCGGCCCCGCAGATACGCAGTATTTT
CDR3: CASSSRTSGPADTQYF

J: TRBJ2-4
D: TRBD1
size: few
V: TRBV11-3
DNA: TGTGCCAGCAGCCCGACAGGGGTGGGCATTCAGTACTTC
CDR3: CASSPTGVGIQYF

J: TRBJ1-5
D: -
size: few
V: TRBV7-2
DNA: TGTGCCAGCAGCTCCCGCGGCGGGTCGGGACAGCCCCAGCATTTT
CDR3: CASSSRGGSGQPQHF

J: TRBJ2-1
D: TRBD2
size: few
V: TRBV6-2/TRBV6-3
DNA: TGTGCCAGCAGTGCCCCCGGACTAGCGGGACTCGGAAATGAGCAGTTCTTC
CDR3: CASSAPGLAGLGNEQFF

J: TRBJ2-7
D: -
size: few
V: TRBV20-1
DNA: TGCAGTGCTAGAGAGTTGGAGGACCGGGTACGTGAGCAGTACTTC
CDR3: CSARELEDRVREQYF

J: TRBJ2-1
D: TRBD2
size: -
V: TRBV7-2
DNA: TGTGCCAGCAGCTTAGCCCGACTAGCGGGGAACAATGAGCAGTTCTTC
CDR3: CASSLARLAGNNEQFF

J: TRBJ1-2
D: TRBD1
size: few
V: TRBV12-3/TRBV12-4
DNA: TGTGCCAGCACCACTGGACAGGCCATCTATGGCTACACCTTC
CDR3: CASTTGQAIYGYTF

J: TRBJ1-4
D: -
size: -
V: TRBV25-1
DNA: TGTGCCAGCAGTGAGGGAGGACGTGGCGAAAAACTGTTTTTT
CDR3: CASSEGGRGEKLFF

J: TRBJ1-2
D: -
size: -
V: TRBV27
DNA: TGTGCCAGCAGTTCTTTAGCTAACTATGGCTACACCTTC
CDR3: CASSSLANYGYTF

J: TRBJ2-4
D: TRBD2
size: -
V: TRBV7-2
DNA: TGTGCCAGCAGCCCGGTCAGAGGGTTAGCGGGAGGTGCAGCCAAAAACATTCAGTACTTC
CDR3: CASSPVRGLAGGAAKNIQYF

J: TRBJ2-7
D: TRBD2
size: -
V: TRBV3-1
DNA: TGTGCCAGCAGCCAAGAAGCGGGAGCCTACGAGCAGTACTTC
CDR3: CASSQEAGAYEQYF

J: TRBJ2-1
D: TRBD2
size: -
V: TRBV7-2
DNA: TGTGCCAGCAGCCGGGAGGCCACCTACAATGAGCAGTTCTTC
CDR3: CASSREATYNEQFF

J: TRBJ2-2
D: -
size: few
V: TRBV7-7
DNA: TGTGCTAGCAGCTTAGGGGTGCCCGGGGAGCTGTTTTTT
CDR3: CASSLGVPGELFF